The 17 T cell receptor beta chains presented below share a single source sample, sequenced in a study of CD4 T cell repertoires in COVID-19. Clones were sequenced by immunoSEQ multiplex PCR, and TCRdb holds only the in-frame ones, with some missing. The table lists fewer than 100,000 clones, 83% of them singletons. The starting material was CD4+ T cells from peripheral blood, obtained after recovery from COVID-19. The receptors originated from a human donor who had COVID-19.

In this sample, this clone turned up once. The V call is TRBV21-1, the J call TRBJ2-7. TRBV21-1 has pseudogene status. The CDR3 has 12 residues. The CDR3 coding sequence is TGTGCCAGCAGCCCGGGGGCTTACGAGCAGTACTTC. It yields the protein CASSPGAYEQYF.

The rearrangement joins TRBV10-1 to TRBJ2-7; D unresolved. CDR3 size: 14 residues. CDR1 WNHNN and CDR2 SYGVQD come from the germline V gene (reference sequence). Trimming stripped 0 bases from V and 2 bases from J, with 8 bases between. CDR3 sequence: CASSESNRAYEQYF. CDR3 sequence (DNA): TGCGCCAGCAGTGAGTCGAATCGGGCCTACGAGCAGTACTTC.

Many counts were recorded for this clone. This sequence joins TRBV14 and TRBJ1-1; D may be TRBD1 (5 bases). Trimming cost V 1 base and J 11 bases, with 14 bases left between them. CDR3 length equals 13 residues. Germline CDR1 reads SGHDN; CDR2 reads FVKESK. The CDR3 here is CASSQAGGRWAFF. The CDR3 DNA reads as TGTGCCAGCAGCCAAGCGGGGGGAAGATGGGCTTTCTTT.

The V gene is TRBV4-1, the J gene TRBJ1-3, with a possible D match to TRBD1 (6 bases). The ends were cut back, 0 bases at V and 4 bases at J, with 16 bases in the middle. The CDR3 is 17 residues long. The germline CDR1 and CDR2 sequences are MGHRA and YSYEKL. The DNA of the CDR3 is TGCGCCAGCAGCCAAGATTTTAACAGGGTGGGAGGAAACACCATATATTTT. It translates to CASSQDFNRVGGNTIYF.

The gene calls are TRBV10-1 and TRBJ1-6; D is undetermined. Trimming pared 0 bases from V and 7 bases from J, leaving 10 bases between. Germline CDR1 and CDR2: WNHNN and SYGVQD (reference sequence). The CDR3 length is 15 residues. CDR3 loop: CASSESRTENSPLHF. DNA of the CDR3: TGCGCCAGCAGTGAGTCGAGGACGGAAAATTCACCCCTCCACTTT.

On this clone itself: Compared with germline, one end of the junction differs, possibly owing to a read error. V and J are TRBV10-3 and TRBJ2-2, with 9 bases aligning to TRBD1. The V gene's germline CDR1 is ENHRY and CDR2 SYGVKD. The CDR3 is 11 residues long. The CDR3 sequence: CAISGQGGLFF. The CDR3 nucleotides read TGTGCCATCAGTGGACAGGGGGGGCTGTTTTTT.

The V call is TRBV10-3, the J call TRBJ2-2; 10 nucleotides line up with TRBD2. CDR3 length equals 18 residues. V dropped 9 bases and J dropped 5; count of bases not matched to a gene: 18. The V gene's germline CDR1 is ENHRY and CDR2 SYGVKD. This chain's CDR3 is CAMGRGAIAGGQTGELFF. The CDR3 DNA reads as TGTGCCATGGGAAGAGGGGCAATAGCGGGAGGTCAGACCGGGGAGCTGTTTTTT.

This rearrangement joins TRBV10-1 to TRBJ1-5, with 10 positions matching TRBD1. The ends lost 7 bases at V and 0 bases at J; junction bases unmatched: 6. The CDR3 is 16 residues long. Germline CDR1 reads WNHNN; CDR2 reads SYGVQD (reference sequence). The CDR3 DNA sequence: TGCGCCAGCATTGGACAGGGGGAGACTAGCAATCAGCCCCAGCATTTT. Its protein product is CASIGQGETSNQPQHF.

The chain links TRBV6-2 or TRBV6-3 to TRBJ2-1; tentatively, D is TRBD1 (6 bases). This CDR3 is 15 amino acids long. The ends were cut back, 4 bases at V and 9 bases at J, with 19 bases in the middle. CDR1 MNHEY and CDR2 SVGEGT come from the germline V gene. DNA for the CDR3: TGTGCCAGCAGTTCTCACAGTTGGGGGACACTTGAGCAGTTCTTC. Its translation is CASSSHSWGTLEQFF.

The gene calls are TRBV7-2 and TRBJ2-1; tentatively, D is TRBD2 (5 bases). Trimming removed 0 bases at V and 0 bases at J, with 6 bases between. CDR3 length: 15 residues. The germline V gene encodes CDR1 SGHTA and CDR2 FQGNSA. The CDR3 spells CASSLAGISYNEQFF. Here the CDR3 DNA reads TGTGCCAGCAGCTTAGCCGGGATCTCCTACAATGAGCAGTTCTTC.

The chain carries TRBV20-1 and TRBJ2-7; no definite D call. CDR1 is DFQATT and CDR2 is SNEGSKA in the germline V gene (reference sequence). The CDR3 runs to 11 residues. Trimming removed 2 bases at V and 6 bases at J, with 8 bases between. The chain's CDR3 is CSARSNPEQYF. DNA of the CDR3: TGCAGTGCTAGATCCAATCCCGAGCAGTACTTC.

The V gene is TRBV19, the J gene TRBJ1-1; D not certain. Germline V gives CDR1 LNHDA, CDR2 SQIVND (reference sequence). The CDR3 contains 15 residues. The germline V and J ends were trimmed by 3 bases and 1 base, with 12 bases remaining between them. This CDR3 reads CASSMRRGRNTEAFF. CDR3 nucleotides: TGTGCCAGTAGTATGAGACGGGGAAGGAACACTGAAGCTTTCTTT.

CDR3 bases: TGTGCCAGCTCACGGACTTCCCAACAGGGGGCGGACATCTATGGCTACACCTTC. It is translated as CASSRTSQQGADIYGYTF. This chain links TRBV18 with TRBJ1-2; 9 bases agree with TRBD1. CDR1 KGHSH and CDR2 LQKENI come from the germline V gene. V trimming: 4 bases; J trimming: 4 bases; junction bases outside the gene matches: 16. This CDR3 is 18 amino acids long. Filled out from reference TRBV18 and TRBJ1-2, the complete variable domain reads NAGVMQNPRHLVRRRGQEARLRCSPMKGHSHVYWYRQLPEEGLKFMVYLQKENIIDESGMPKERFSAEFPKEGPSILRIQQVVRGDSAAYFCASSRTSQQGADIYGYTFGSGTRLTVV.

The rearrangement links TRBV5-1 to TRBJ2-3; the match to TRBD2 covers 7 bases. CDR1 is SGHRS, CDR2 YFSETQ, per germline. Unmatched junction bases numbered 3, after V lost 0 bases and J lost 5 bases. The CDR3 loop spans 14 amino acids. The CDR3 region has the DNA TGCGCCAGCAGCTTGGGGACTAGTCTAGATACGCAGTATTTT. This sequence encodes CASSLGTSLDTQYF.

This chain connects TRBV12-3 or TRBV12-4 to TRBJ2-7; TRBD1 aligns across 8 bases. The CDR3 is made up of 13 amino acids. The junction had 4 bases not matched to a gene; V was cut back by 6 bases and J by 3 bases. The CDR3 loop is CASRPDRGYEQYF. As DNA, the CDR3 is TGTGCCAGCAGGCCCGACAGGGGCTACGAGCAGTACTTC.

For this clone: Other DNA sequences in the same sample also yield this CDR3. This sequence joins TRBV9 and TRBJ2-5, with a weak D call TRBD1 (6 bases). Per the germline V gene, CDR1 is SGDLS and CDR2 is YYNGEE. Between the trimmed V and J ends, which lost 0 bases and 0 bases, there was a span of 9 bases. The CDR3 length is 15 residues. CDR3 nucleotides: TGTGCCAGCAGCGTAGTAAAGGGGGACCAAGAGACCCAGTACTTC. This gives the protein CASSVVKGDQETQYF.

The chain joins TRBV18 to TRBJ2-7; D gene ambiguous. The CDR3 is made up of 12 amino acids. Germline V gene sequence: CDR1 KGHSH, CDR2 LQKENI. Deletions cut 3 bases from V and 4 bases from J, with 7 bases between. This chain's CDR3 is CASSPEGYEQYF. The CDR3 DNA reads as TGTGCCAGCTCACCGGAAGGTTACGAGCAGTACTTC. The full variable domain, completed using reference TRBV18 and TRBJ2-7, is NAGVMQNPRHLVRRRGQEARLRCSPMKGHSHVYWYRQLPEEGLKFMVYLQKENIIDESGMPKERFSAEFPKEGPSILRIQQVVRGDSAAYFCASSPEGYEQYFGPGTRLTVT.